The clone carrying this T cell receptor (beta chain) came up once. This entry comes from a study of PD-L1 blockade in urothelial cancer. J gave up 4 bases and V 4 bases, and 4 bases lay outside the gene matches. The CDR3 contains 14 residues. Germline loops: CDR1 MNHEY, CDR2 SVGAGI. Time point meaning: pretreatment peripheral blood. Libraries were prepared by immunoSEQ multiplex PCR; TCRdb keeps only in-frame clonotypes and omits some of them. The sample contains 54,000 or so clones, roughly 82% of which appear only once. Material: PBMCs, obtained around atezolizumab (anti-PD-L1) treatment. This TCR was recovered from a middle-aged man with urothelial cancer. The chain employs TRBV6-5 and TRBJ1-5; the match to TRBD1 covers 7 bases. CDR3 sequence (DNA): TGTGCCAGCAGTTTACAGGGGACTAATCAGCCCCAGCATTTT. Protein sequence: CASSLQGTNQPQHF.